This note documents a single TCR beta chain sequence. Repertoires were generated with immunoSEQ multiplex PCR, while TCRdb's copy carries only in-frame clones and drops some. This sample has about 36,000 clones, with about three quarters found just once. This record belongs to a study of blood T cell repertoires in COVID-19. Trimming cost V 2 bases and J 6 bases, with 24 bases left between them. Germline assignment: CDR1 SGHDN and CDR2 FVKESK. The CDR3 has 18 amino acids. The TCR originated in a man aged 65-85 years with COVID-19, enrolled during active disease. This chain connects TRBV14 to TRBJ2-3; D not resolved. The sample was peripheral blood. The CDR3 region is CASSQRSEAVSRIDTQYF. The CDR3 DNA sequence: TGTGCCAGCAGCCAACGGTCTGAAGCTGTTAGCCGTATTGATACGCAGTATTTT. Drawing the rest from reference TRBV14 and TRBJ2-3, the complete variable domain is EAGVTQFPSHSVIEKGQTVTLRCDPISGHDNLYWYRRVMGKEIKFLLHFVKESKQDESGMPNNRFLAERTGGTYSTLKVQPAELEDSGVYFCASSQRSEAVSRIDTQYFGPGTRLTVL.